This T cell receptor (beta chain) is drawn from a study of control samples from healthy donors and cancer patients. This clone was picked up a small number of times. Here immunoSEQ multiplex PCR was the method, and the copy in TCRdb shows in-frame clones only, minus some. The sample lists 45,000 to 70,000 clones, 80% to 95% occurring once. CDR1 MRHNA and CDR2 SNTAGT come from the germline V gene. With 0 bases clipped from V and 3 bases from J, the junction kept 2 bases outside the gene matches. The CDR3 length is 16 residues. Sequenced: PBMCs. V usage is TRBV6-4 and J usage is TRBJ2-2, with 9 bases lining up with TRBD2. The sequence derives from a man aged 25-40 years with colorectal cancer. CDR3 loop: CASSDSERGDTGELFF. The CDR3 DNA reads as TGTGCCAGCAGTGACTCGGAGCGGGGGGACACCGGGGAGCTGTTTTTT.